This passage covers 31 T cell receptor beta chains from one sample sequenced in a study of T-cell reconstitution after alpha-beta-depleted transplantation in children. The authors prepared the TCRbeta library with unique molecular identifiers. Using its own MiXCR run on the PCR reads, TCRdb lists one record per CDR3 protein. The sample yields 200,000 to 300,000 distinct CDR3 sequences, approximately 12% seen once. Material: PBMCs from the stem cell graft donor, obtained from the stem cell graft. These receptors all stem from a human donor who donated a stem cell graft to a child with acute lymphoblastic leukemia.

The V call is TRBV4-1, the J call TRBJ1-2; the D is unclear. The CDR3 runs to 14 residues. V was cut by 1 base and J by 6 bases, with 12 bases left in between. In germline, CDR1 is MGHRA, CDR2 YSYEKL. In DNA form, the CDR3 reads TGCGCCAGCAGCCAAGTTGCGACGACTGATGGCTACACCTTC. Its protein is CASSQVATTDGYTF.

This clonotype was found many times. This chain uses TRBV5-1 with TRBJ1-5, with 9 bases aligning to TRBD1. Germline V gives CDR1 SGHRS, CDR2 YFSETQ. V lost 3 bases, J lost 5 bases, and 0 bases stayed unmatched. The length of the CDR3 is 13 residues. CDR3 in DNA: TGCGCCAGCAGCTGGGACAGGGATCAGCCCCAGCATTTT. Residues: CASSWDRDQPQHF.

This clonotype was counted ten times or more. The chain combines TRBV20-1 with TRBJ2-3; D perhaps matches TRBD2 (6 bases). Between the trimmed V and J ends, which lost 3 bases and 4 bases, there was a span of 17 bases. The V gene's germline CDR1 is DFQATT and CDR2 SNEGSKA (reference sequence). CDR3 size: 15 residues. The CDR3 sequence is CSASLASSGADTQYF. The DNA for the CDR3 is TGCAGTGCTAGCCTCGCTTCCTCGGGAGCAGATACGCAGTATTTT.

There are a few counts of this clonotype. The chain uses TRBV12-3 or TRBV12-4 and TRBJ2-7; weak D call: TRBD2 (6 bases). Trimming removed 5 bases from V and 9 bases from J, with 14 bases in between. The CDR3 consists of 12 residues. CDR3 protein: CASSPTEGVQYF. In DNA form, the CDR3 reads TGTGCCAGCAGTCCCACGGAGGGTGTGCAGTACTTC.

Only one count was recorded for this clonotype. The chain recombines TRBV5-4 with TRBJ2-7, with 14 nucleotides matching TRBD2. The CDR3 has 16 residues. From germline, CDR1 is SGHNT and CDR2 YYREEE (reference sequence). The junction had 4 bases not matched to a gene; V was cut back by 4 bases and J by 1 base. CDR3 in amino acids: CASSVGLAGVSYEQYF. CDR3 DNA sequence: TGTGCCAGCAGCGTGGGACTAGCGGGAGTATCCTACGAGCAGTACTTC. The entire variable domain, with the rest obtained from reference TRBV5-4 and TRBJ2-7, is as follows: ETGVTQSPTHLIKTRGQQVTLRCSSQSGHNTVSWYQQALGQGPQFIFQYYREEENGRGNFPPRFSGLQFPNYSSELNVNALELDDSALYLCASSVGLAGVSYEQYFGPGTRLTVT.

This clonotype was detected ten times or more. CDR3 coding DNA: TGTGCCAGCAGTTCCCCGCGGGCCTACGAGCAGTACTTC. Amino acid sequence: CASSSPRAYEQYF. The chain combines TRBV28 with TRBJ2-7, with D maybe TRBD2 (5 bases). The CDR3 has 13 amino acids. Trimming shortened V by 4 bases and J by 2 bases, and 9 bases separated the two germline ends. Germline assignment: CDR1 MDHEN and CDR2 SYDVKM.

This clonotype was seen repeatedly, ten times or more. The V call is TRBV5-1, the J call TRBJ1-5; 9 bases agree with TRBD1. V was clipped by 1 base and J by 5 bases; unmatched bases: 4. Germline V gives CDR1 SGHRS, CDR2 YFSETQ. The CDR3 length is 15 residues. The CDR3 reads CASSLTGGADQPQHF. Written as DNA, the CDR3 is TGCGCCAGCAGCTTGACAGGGGGCGCGGATCAGCCCCAGCATTTT.

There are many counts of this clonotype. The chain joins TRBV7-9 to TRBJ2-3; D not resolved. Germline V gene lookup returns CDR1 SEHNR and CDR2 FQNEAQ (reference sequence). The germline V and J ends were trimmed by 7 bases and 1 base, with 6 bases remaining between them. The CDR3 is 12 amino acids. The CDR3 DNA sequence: TGTGCCAGCACCGGCGGCACAGATACGCAGTATTTT. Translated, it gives CASTGGTDTQYF. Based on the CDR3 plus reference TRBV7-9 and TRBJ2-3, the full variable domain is DTGVSQNPRHKITKRGQNVTFRCDPISEHNRLYWYRQTLGQGPEFLTYFQNEAQLEKSRLLSDRFSAERPKGSFSTLEIQRTEQGDSAMYLCASTGGTDTQYFGPGTRLTVL.

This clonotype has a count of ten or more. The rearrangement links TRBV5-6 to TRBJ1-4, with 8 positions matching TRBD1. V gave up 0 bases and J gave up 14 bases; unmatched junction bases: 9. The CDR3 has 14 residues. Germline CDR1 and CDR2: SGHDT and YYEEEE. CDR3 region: CASSLVGQGSLLFF. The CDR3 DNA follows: TGTGCCAGCAGCTTGGTCGGACAGGGTAGTCTCCTGTTTTTT.

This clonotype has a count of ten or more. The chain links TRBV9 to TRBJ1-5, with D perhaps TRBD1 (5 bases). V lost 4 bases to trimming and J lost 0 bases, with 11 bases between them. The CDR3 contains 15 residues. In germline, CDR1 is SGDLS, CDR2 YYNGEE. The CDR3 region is CASSPTGGSNQPQHF. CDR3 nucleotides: TGTGCCAGCAGCCCCACGGGGGGTAGCAATCAGCCCCAGCATTTT.

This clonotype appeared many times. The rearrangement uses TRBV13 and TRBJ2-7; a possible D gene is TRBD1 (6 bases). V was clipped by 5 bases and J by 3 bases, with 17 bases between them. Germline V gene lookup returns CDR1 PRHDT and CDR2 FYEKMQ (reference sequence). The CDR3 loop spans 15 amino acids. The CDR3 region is CASSASGTPIYEQYF. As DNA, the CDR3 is TGTGCCAGCAGCGCTTCCGGGACACCCATCTACGAGCAGTACTTC.

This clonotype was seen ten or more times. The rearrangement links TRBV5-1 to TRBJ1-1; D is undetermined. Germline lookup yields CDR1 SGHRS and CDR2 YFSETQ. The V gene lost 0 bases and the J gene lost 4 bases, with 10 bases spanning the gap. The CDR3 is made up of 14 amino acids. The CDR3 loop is CASSLGQRSTEAFF. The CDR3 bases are TGCGCCAGCAGCTTGGGCCAGAGGAGCACTGAAGCTTTCTTT.

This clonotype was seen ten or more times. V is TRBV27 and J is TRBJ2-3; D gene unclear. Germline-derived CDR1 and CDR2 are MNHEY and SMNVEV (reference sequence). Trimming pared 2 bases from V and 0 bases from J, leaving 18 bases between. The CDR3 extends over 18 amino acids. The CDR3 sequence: CASSLEAGRFSSTDTQYF. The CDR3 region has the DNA TGTGCCAGCAGTTTAGAGGCCGGAAGATTCTCTAGCACAGATACGCAGTATTTT.

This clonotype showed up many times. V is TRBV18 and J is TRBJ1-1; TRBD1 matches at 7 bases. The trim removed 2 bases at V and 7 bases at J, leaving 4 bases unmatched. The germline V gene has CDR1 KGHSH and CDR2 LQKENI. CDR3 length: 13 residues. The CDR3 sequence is CASSPKGAGEAFF. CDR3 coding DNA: TGTGCCAGCTCACCAAAGGGGGCGGGTGAAGCTTTCTTT.

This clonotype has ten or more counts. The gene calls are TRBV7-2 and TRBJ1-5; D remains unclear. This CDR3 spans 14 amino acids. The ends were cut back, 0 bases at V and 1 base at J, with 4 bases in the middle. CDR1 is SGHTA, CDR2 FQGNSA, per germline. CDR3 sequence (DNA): TGTGCCAGCAGCTTAGCGTGGAGCAATCAGCCCCAGCATTTT. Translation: CASSLAWSNQPQHF.

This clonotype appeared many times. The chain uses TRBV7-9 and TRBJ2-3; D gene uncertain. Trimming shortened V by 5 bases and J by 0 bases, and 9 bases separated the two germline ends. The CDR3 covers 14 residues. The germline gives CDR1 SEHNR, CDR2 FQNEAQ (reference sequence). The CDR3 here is CASSQETSTDTQYF. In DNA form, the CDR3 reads TGTGCCAGCAGCCAGGAGACTAGCACAGATACGCAGTATTTT.

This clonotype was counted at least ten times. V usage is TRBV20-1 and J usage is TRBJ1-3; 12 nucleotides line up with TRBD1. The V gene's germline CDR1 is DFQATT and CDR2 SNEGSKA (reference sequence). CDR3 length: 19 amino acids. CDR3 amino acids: CSVYWDRGRASRSGNTIYF. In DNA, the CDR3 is TGCAGCGTGTATTGGGACAGGGGGCGCGCATCAAGGTCTGGAAACACCATATATTTT.

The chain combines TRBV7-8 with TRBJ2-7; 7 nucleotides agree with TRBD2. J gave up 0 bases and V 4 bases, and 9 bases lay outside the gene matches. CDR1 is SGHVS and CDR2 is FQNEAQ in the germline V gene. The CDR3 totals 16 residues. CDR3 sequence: CASSSSGGVVSYEQYF. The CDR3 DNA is TGTGCCAGCAGCTCGTCGGGGGGAGTGGTCTCCTACGAGCAGTACTTC.

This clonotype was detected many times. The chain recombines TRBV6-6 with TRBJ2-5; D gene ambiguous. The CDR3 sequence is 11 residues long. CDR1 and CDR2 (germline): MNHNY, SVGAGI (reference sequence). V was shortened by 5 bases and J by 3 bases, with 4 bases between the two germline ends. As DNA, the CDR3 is TGTGCCAGCAGTATTAAAGAGACCCAGTACTTC. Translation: CASSIKETQYF.

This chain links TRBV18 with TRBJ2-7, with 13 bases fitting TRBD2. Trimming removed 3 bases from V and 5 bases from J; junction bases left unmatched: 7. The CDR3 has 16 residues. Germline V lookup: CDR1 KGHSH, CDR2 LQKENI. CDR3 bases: TGTGCCAGCTCACCCGGGACTAGCGGGATTCGAAACGAGCAGTACTTC. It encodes CASSPGTSGIRNEQYF.

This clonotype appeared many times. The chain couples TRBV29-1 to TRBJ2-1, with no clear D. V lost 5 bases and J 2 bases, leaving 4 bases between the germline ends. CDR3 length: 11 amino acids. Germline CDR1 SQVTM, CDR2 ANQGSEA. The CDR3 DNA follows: TGCAGCGTTCGGACCTACAATGAGCAGTTCTTC. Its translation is CSVRTYNEQFF.

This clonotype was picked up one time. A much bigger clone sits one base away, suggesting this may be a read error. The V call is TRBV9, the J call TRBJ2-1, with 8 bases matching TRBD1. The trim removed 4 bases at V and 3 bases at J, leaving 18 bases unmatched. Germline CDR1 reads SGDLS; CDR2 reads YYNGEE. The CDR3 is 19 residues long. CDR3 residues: CASSLTREGEDRDYNEQFF. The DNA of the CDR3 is TGTGCCAGCAGCCTCACTCGGGAAGGCGAGGACAGGGACTACAATGAGCAGTTCTTC.

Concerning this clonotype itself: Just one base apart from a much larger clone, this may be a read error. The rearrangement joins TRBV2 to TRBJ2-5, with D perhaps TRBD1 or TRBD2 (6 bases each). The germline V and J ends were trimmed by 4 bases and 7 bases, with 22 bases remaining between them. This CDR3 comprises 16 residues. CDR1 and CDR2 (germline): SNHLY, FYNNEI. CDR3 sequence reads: CASSAISGRPGATQYF. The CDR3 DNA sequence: TGTGCCAGCAGTGCAATTAGCGGACGACCAGGGGCGACCCAGTACTTC.

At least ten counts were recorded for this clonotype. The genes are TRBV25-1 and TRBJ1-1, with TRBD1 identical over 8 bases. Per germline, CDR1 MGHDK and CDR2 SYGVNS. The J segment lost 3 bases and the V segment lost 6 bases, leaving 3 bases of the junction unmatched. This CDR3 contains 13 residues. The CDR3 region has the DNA TGTGCCAGCAGCCGACAGGGGTACACTGAAGCTTTCTTT. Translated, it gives CASSRQGYTEAFF.

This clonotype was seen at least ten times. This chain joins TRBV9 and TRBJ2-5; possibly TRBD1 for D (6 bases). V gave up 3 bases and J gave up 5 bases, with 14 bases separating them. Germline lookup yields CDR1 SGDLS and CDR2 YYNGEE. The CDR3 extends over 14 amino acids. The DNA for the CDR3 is TGTGCCAGCAGCGCTCTACAGGGATCGGAGACCCAGTACTTC. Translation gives CASSALQGSETQYF.

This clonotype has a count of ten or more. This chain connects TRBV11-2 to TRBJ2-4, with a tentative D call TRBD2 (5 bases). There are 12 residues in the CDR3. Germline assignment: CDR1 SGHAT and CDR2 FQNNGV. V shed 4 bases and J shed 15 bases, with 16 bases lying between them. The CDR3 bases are TGTGCCAGCAGCTCATCAATGAGGGAGCTGTACTTC. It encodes CASSSSMRELYF.

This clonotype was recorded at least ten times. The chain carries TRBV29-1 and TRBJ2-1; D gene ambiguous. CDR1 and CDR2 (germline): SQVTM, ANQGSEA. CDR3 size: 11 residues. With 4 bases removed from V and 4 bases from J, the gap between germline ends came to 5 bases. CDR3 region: CSVVGYNEQFF. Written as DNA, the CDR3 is TGCAGCGTTGTTGGGTACAATGAGCAGTTCTTC.

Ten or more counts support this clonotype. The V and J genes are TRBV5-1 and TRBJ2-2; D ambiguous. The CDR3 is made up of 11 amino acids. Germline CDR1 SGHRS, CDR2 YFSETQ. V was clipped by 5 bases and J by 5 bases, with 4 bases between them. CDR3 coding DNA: TGCGCCAGCAGAATTACCGGGGAGCTGTTTTTT. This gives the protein CASRITGELFF.

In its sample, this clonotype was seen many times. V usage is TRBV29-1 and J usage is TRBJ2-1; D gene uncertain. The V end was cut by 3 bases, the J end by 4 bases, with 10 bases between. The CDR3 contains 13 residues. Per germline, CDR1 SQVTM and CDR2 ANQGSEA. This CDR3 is CSVEGGSYNEQFF. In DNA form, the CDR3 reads TGCAGCGTTGAGGGCGGAAGTTACAATGAGCAGTTCTTC.

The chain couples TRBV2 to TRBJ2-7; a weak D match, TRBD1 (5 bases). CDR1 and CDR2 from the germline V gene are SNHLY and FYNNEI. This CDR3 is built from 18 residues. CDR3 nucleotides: TGTACCTTCTGTTTAAATCTATCGATCAGGGAACGAGCCTACGAGCAGTACTTC. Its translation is CTFCLNLSIRERAYEQYF.

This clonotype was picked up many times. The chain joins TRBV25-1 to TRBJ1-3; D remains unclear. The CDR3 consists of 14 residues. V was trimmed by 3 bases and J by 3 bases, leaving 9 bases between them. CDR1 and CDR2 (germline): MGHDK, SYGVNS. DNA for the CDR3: TGTGCCAGCAGTGAGACCGGGTATGGAAACACCATATATTTT. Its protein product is CASSETGYGNTIYF.